This T cell receptor beta chain came from a study of OX40 agonist ivuxolimab in advanced cancers. Whole-study context: The treatment was a fully human IgG2 OX40 agonist, ivuxolimab.

Per the germline V gene, CDR1 is MNHNS and CDR2 is SASEGT. V lost 6 bases and J 5 bases, leaving 14 bases between the germline ends. This CDR3 has 14 residues. General study results and limits: Dosing at 0.1 to 3.0 mg/kg was accompanied by clonal expansion of CD4+ and CD8+ blood T cells by week 6. The authors also found low normalized T-cell clonal expansion in some nonresponders.

The repertoire was sequenced with immunoSEQ multiplex PCR; TCRdb's copy has only in-frame clones and lacks some. The repertoire consists of about 100,000 clones, with around 93% occurring once and the leading ten covering about 0.51%. As regards this clone: Its antigen is unknown.

The chain is built from TRBV6-1 and TRBJ2-4; D is ambiguous. This clonotype was obtained from an adult with an advanced solid tumor such as melanoma, head and neck, liver or kidney cancer. This specimen was CD4+ or CD8+ T cells sorted from blood, taken in a trial of the OX40 agonist ivuxolimab. Here the CDR3 reads CASRSGSGQNIQYF. CDR3 DNA sequence: TGTGCCAGCAGATCCGGGTCTGGGCAAAACATTCAGTACTTC.